Here is one T cell receptor beta chain with its context. These data belong to a study of shared clonotypes between healthy human individuals. CDR3 length: 14 residues. With 1 base clipped from V and 6 bases from J, the junction kept 3 bases outside the gene matches. Per germline, CDR1 SGDLS and CDR2 YYNGEE. Replicate PCRs for sorted subsets used 200 ng DNA; this equaled some 30,000 T cell genomes. Repertoires were generated with immunoSEQ multiplex PCR, while TCRdb's copy carries only in-frame clones and drops some. The sample has about 1 million clones; approximately 80% are singletons. None of the donors, who were healthy HIV-negative adults, had recently had acute infections or vaccinations. All donors were Caucasian adults living in Nashville, Tennessee.

V gene TRBV9 combines with J gene TRBJ2-2; 7 bases align to TRBD2. Sequences were obtained from memory CD4+ T cells from PBMCs. The subset is: CD45RA-negative fraction. The sequence came from a man younger than 35 in good health. Some clones in this sample may be carry-over from other donors' samples. The CDR3 DNA reads TGTGCCAGCAGCGTACAGGGACTATCCGGGGAGCTGTTTTTT. This encodes CASSVQGLSGELFF.